This TCR beta chain appears in the sequencing data of a study of blood T cell repertoires in COVID-19. Study context: The United States, Italy and Spain supplied acute and convalescent COVID-19 samples. The analysed material was cDNA or gDNA that came from T cells, B-cell-depleted T cells, or PBMCs.

Trimming cost V 5 bases and J 4 bases, with 11 bases left between them. The CDR3 is made up of 13 amino acids. The germline gives CDR1 SGHTA, CDR2 FQGNSA. In the original analysis: Amplified reference gene primers provided the basis for estimating nucleated cell counts. Clones were sequenced by immunoSEQ multiplex PCR, and TCRdb holds only the in-frame ones, with some missing. Clonal size and the V and J genes are those of that table, whereas D and trimming came from the DNA. The sample consists of 93,000 or so clones, over 75% of them appearing once. The sample comprised peripheral blood. The V call is TRBV7-2, the J call TRBJ1-1; D is undetermined. The sequence was obtained from a human donor in a cohort sampled during active COVID-19. The CDR3, as DNA: TGTGCCAGCAGCCCCTTACTTGCCACTGAAGCTTTCTTT. Its protein is CASSPLLATEAFF.